This T cell receptor beta chain came from a study of blood T cell repertoires in COVID-19. For the study at large: Before being deemed recovered, Cohort 3 donors had two negative PCRs, clearance, or symptom resolution. Samples came from the United States, Italy and Spain, spanning acute and convalescent COVID-19.

The protocol was immunoSEQ multiplex PCR, while the TCRdb copy is restricted to in-frame clones and leaves out a portion. The sample lists around 300,000 clones; 88% were seen once. Participant ages covered roughly 18 to 89 years across 24 US areas. Assignment of participants to cohorts was predicated upon participant-reported clinical history. The sample consisted of PBMCs or T cells enriched from blood (not recorded which). The sequence derives from a woman between 55 and 75 years old in a cohort exposed to, infected with or recovered from COVID-19 (not recorded which).

CDR3 residues: CASSWTGGSQPQHF. CDR3 coding DNA: TGTGCCAGCAGTTGGACAGGCGGTAGTCAGCCCCAGCATTTT. The rearrangement links TRBV6-2 or TRBV6-3 to TRBJ1-5; 7 positions agree with TRBD1. With V trimmed by 4 bases and J by 6 bases, 6 bases remained unmatched. This CDR3 has 14 residues. Germline-derived CDR1 and CDR2 are MNHEY and SVGEGT.